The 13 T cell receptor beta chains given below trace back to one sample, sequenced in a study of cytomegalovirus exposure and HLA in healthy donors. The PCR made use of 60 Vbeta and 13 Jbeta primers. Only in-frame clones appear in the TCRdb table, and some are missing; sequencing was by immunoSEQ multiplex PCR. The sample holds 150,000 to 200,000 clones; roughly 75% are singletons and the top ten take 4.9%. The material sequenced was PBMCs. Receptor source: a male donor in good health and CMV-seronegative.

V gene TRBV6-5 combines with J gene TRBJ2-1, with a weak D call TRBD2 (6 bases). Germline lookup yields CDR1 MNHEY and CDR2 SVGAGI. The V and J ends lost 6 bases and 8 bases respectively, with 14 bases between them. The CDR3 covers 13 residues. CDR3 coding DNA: TGTGCCAGCAGAGATGGAGGGACGGATGAGCAGTTCTTC. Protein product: CASRDGGTDEQFF.

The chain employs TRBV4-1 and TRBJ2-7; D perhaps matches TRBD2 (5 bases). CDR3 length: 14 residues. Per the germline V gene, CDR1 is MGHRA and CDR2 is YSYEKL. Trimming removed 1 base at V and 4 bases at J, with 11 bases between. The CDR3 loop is CASSQAPGSYEQYF. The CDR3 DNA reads TGCGCCAGCAGCCAAGCACCGGGGTCATACGAGCAGTACTTC.

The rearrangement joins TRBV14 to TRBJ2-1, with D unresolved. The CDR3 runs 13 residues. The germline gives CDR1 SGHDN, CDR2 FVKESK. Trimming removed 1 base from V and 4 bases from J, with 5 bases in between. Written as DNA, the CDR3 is TGTGCCAGCAGCCAAGGGCTTTACAATGAGCAGTTCTTC. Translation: CASSQGLYNEQFF.

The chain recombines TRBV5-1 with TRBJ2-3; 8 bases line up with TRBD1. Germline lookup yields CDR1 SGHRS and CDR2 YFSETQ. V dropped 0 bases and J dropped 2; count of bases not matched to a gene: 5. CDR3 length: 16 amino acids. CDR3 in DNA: TGCGCCAGCAGCTTGGCGGACAGGGCAATCACAGATACGCAGTATTTT. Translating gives CASSLADRAITDTQYF.

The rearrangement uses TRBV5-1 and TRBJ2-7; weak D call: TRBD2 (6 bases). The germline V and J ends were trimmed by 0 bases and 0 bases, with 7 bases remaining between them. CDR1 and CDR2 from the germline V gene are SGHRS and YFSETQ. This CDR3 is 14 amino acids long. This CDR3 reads CASSLVGLSYEQYF. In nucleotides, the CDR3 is TGCGCCAGCAGCTTGGTGGGACTCTCCTACGAGCAGTACTTC.

CDR3 nucleotide sequence: TGCAGCAGGGGGATGGGCTATGGCTACACCTTC. Protein: CSRGMGYGYTF. The V and J genes are TRBV20-1 and TRBJ1-2; 7 bases align to TRBD1. Germline CDR1 is DFQATT and CDR2 is SNEGSKA (reference sequence). CDR3 length: 11 amino acids.

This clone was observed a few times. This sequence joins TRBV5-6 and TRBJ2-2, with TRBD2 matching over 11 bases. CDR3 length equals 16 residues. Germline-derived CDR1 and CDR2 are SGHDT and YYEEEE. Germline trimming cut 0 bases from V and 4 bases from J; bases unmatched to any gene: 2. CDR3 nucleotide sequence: TGTGCCAGCAGCTTGGCGACTAGCGGGGCCACCGGGGAGCTGTTTTTT. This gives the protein CASSLATSGATGELFF. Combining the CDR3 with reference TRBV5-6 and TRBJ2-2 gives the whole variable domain DAGVTQSPTHLIKTRGQQVTLRCSPKSGHDTVSWYQQALGQGPQFIFQYYEEEERQRGNFPDRFSGHQFPNYSSELNVNALLLGDSALYLCASSLATSGATGELFFGEGSRLTVL.

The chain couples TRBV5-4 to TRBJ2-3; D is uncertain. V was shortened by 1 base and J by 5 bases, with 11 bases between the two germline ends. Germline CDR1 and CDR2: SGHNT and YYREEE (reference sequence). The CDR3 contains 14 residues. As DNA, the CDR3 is TGTGCCAGCAGCTTGCCCCTAGTCGAAGATACGCAGTATTTT. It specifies CASSLPLVEDTQYF.

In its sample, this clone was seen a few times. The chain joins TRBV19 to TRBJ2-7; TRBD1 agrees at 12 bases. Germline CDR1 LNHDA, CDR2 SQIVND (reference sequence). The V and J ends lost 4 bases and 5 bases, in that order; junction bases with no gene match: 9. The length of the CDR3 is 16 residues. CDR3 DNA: TGTGCCAGTAGTAAAACCGGGACAGGGGGCTTGAACGAGCAGTACTTC. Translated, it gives CASSKTGTGGLNEQYF.

The CDR3 region is CASSLRREAETQYF. CDR3 DNA: TGTGCCAGCAGCTTAAGGCGGGAGGCAGAGACCCAGTACTTC. The V gene is TRBV7-2, the J gene TRBJ2-5; TRBD2 matches at 8 bases. CDR1 and CDR2 from the germline V gene are SGHTA and FQGNSA. This CDR3 spans 14 amino acids. V gave up 2 bases and J gave up 4 bases; unmatched junction bases: 3.

DNA for the CDR3: TGTGCCAGCAGCCCAGGGGGCGAAATATATGGCTACACCTTC. It yields the protein CASSPGGEIYGYTF. The chain uses TRBV5-4 and TRBJ1-2, with TRBD1 identical over 8 bases. V dropped 4 bases and J dropped 5; count of bases not matched to a gene: 7. The CDR3 consists of 14 residues. The germline V gene has CDR1 SGHNT and CDR2 YYREEE (reference sequence).

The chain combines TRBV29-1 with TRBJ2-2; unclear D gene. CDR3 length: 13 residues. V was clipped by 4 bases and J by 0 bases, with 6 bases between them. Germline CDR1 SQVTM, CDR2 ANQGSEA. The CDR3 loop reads CSVGQTNTGELFF. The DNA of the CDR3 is TGCAGCGTTGGACAAACGAACACCGGGGAGCTGTTTTTT.

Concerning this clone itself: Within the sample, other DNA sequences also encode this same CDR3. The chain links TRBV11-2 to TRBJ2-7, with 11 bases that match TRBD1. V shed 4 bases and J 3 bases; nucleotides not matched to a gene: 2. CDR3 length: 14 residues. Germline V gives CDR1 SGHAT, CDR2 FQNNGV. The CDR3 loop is CASSWTGGIYEQYF. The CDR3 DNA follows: TGTGCCAGCAGCTGGACAGGGGGCATCTACGAGCAGTACTTC.